This T cell receptor (beta chain) comes out of a study of blood T cells in healthy people across ages. A second PCR, run for 7 to 11 cycles, used a sample-barcoded 5' primer plus a J-beta primer mix. TCRdb called the 5' RACE reads again in MiXCR, with one record for every CDR3 protein. This sample carries 1.5 million to 2 million distinct CDR3 sequences, 39% of them seen once, and the ten largest clones take 23%. Germline CDR1 LGHNA, CDR2 YSLEER. The V and J ends lost 1 base and 5 bases respectively, with 23 bases between them. The CDR3 spans 18 residues. The chain couples TRBV4-3 to TRBJ1-1; TRBD1 is a possible D gene (6 bases). The sequencing sample was made of blood. The receptor's source is a human donor in good health. In DNA, the CDR3 is TGCGCCAGCAGCCAAGTAGGGGGGGCCGACTTTTGGAGTACTGAAGCTTTCTTT. Its protein is CASSQVGGADFWSTEAFF.